Below, one T cell receptor (beta chain) is given with its context. Its antigen is unknown. The data are from a study of human T cells and chemical hapten exposure. The time point here: patch test 1, 2 weeks after DPC sensitization. Stated treatment: therapeutic diphenylcyclopropenone sensitization with weekly scalp DPC. Extraction of total RNA was performed on unfractionated whole blood. For the library, individual cDNA molecules each received unique molecular identifiers. MiXCR, applied by TCRdb to the RACE reads, yields one record per CDR3 protein. The repertoire includes some 41,000 distinct CDR3 sequences, just under 4% of them detected once, and more than 25% sits in the top ten. Study-wide findings and caveats: The formation of large CDR3 similarity clusters by expanded TCRs significantly exceeded that of controls. PT1 expanded TCR numbers rose with patch test score.

Trimming stripped 4 bases from V and 5 bases from J, with 18 bases between. CDR1 is LGHDT, CDR2 YNNKEL, per germline (reference sequence). The CDR3 runs to 15 residues. This TCR was sampled from a man between 50 and 59 years old with alopecia areata. Some clones in this sample may be carry-over from other donors' samples. The genes are TRBV3-1 and TRBJ2-7, with TRBD1 as a possible D gene (6 bases). The sequences come from whole blood, collected in connection with sensitization to the hapten diphenylcyclopropenone (DPC). The CDR3 region has the DNA TGTGCCAGCAGCCTCCCTGGGAACAGGGCCGACGAGCAGTACTTC. This encodes CASSLPGNRADEQYF.